These 3 T cell receptor beta chains share one sample of origin, sequenced in a study of spatial heterogeneity in lung cancer. TCRdb recomputed calls from the 5' RACE reads with MiXCR, one row per CDR3 protein. The data show under 25,000 distinct CDR3 sequences, roughly 7% seen once. Time point in this sample: sample taken at primary tumor resection. The specimen was PBMCs, collected at surgery. The receptors shown here come from a male donor with early-stage non-small cell lung cancer.

The rearrangement joins TRBV28 to TRBJ1-4; D unclear. Germline V gives CDR1 MDHEN, CDR2 SYDVKM. This CDR3 is built from 16 residues. Trimming shortened V by 5 bases and J by 0 bases, and 13 bases separated the two germline ends. The DNA of the CDR3 is TGTGCCAGCAGTATGGCCAGCCATACAACTAATGAAAAACTGTTTTTT. Amino acid sequence: CASSMASHTTNEKLFF.

The chain joins TRBV12-3 or TRBV12-4 to TRBJ1-4; possible D gene TRBD1, 5 bases. The CDR3 consists of 14 residues. V lost 6 bases and J 4 bases, leaving 12 bases between the germline ends. Here the CDR3 DNA reads TGTGCCAGCAGGCAAGGGGCGGGTAATGAAAAACTGTTTTTT. Protein: CASRQGAGNEKLFF.

This clonotype has a count of ten or more. The chain combines TRBV20-1 with TRBJ2-3; 7 positions agree with TRBD2. CDR3 length: 16 residues. Germline CDR1 is DFQATT and CDR2 is SNEGSKA (reference sequence). Trimming at V came to 1 base and at J to 3 bases, leaving 10 bases not matched to a gene. This CDR3 is CSARGRESVVTDTQYF. In DNA form, the CDR3 reads TGCAGTGCTAGAGGGCGGGAGTCTGTTGTAACAGATACGCAGTATTTT.